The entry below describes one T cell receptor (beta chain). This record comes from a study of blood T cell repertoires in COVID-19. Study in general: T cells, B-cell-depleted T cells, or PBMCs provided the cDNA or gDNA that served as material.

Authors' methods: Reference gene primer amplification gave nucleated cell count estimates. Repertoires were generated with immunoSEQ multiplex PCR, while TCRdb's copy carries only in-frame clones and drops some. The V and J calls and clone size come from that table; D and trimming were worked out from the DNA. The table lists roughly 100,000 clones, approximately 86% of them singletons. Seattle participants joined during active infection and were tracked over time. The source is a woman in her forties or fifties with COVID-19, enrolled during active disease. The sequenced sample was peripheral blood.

CDR3 region: CASTRDRGETQYF. The CDR3 DNA follows: TGTGCCAGCACCCGAGACAGGGGTGAGACCCAGTACTTC. This chain uses TRBV11-2 with TRBJ2-5, with 8 bases matching TRBD1. CDR1 and CDR2 from the germline V gene are SGHAT and FQNNGV. CDR3 size: 13 residues. The ends lost 7 bases at V and 5 bases at J; junction bases unmatched: 6.